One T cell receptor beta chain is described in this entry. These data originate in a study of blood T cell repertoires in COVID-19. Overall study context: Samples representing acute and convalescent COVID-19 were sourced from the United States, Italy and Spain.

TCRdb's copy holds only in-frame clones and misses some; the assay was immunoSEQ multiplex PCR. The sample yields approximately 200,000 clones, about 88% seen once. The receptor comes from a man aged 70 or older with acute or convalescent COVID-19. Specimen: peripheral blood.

The DNA of the CDR3 is TGTGCCAGCAGCTCTTCAGGGGGCATCAATCAGCCCCAGCATTTT. Amino acid sequence: CASSSSGGINQPQHF. The genes are TRBV5-5 and TRBJ1-5; 8 bases line up with TRBD1. Germline V gene lookup returns CDR1 SGHKS and CDR2 YYEKEE (reference sequence). J was trimmed by 3 bases and V by 3 bases; bases with no gene match: 5. The CDR3 loop spans 15 amino acids.